The present entry profiles one T cell receptor beta chain with its context. Its specificity is unknown. The sample belongs to a study of graft-versus-host responses after intestinal transplantation. Study background: Anti-thymocyte globulin induction preceded around 3 years of tacrolimus and steroid maintenance in all recipients.

The method was immunoSEQ multiplex PCR; TCRdb's version includes in-frame clones alone and lacks a portion of them. The sample includes some 110,000 clones, approximately 94% of them seen just once. Trimming stripped 2 bases from V and 4 bases from J, with 5 bases between. The CDR3 runs to 12 residues. CDR1 is SNHLY, CDR2 FYNNEI, per germline. Findings and limits, study-wide: Some patients had graft-donor T cell macrochimerism. In their allografts, the ratios of graft-versus-host to host-versus-graft T cell clones were high. GvH clones appeared in recipient marrow, some first in ileum or blood.

The J gene is TRBJ1-2, the V gene TRBV2; D unclear. The sample consisted of unstimulated CD4+ T cells sorted from spleen or lymph node cells, taken before transplant. This sequence was found in a human donor who was the organ donor for an intestinal transplant. The CDR3 DNA reads TGTGCCAGCAGTGAAAGTCTCTATGGCTACACCTTC. The encoded protein is CASSESLYGYTF.